The TCR beta chain under discussion was sequenced for a study of T cells after yellow fever vaccination. At the level of the study: Libraries from low-cell-number fractions were prepared with the SMART-Seq v4 Ultra Low Input RNA kit.

TCRdb passed the 5' RACE reads through MiXCR, listing each CDR3 protein once. The sample records some 250,000 distinct CDR3 sequences, 6.9% being singletons. This clonotype has ten or more counts. Antigen unknown. This CDR3 region has 16 residues. Germline CDR1 and CDR2: SGHRS and YFSETQ. Trimming at V came to 5 bases and at J to 0 bases, leaving 4 bases not matched to a gene. Overall study findings and caveats: Only a minor proportion of clonotypes was detected across both CD4 and CD8 compartments. Clones that expanded after primary vaccination mostly reappeared after the booster (96% CD4, approximately 85% CD8).

The receptor's source is a man younger than 45 who received the YFV17D yellow fever vaccine. The V call is TRBV5-1, the J call TRBJ2-3, with TRBD2 matching over 12 bases. This sample comprised CD4+ T cells sorted from PBMCs, obtained 15 days after the yellow fever booster vaccination. CDR3 amino acids: CASSSGLAGSTDTQYF. The CDR3 DNA sequence: TGCGCCAGCAGTTCCGGACTAGCGGGAAGCACAGATACGCAGTATTTT.